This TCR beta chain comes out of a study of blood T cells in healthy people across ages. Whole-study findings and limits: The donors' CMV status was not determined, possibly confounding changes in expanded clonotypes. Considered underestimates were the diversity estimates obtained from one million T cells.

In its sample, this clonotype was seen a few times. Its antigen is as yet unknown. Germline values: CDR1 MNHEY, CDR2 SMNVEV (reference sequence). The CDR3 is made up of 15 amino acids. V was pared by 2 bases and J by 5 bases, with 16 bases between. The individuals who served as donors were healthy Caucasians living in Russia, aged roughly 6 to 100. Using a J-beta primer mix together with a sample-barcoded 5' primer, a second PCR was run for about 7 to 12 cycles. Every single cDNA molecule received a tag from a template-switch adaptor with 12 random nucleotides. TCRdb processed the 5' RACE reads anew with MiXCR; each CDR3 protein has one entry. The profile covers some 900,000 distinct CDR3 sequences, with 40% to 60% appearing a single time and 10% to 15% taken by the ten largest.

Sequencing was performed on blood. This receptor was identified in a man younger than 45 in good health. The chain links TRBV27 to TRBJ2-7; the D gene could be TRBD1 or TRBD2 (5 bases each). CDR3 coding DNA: TGTGCCAGCAGTTTAGGGCTAGGGACGGGAAACGAGCAGTACTTC. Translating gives CASSLGLGTGNEQYF.